These T cell receptor beta chains were read from a single sample in a study of cytomegalovirus exposure and HLA in healthy donors. Here immunoSEQ multiplex PCR was the method, and the copy in TCRdb shows in-frame clones only, minus some. Here the sample spans roughly 140,000 clones, approximately 68% being singletons. Sequencing was performed on PBMCs. The source is a middle-aged man in good health and CMV-seronegative. Both conserved end residues are part of each CDR3. A D gene is named only where the DNA matches it firmly. Rows give clone size only sometimes, using once, few, many, or a class for an expanded clone.

clone_size,v_call,d_call,j_call,cdr3_nt,cdr3_aa
.,TRBV4-2,.,TRBJ2-6,TGTGCCAGCAGCCAAGATCCCAACCTAAACTCTGGGGCCAACGTCCTGACTTTC,CASSQDPNLNSGANVLTF
few,TRBV5-8,TRBD1,TRBJ1-5,TGTGCCAGCACCAAGACAGGGGCCGGCAATCAGCCCCAGCATTTT,CASTKTGAGNQPQHF
.,TRBV28,.,TRBJ1-2,TGTGCCAGCACTTGGACGGGGGAGACTGGCTACACCTTC,CASTWTGETGYTF
.,TRBV6-5,TRBD1,TRBJ1-2,TGTGCCAGCAGGAACAGGGGGAACTATGGCTACACCTTC,CASRNRGNYGYTF
.,TRBV30,.,TRBJ2-1,TGTGCCTGGAGTGTCGAGCTGCACAATGAGCAGTTCTTC,CAWSVELHNEQFF
.,TRBV9,TRBD1,TRBJ2-7,TGTGCCAGCAGCCACACACAGGGGCGGAACCACGAGCAGTACTTC,CASSHTQGRNHEQYF
.,TRBV5-1,.,TRBJ2-7,TGCGCCAGCAGCCCAGGGGTAGGCTACGAGCAGTACTTC,CASSPGVGYEQYF
.,TRBV28,.,TRBJ2-2,TGTGCCAGCAGTTACAGGGTGTCCGGGGAGCTGTTTTTT,CASSYRVSGELFF
.,TRBV7-7,.,TRBJ2-5,TGTGCCAGCAGCCCCCGCTACGGGGAGACCCAGTACTTC,CASSPRYGETQYF
.,TRBV6-5,.,TRBJ1-1,TGTGCCAGCAGGGGCAGTGGGTTCCCGACAAGTGAAGCTTTCTTT,CASRGSGFPTSEAFF
few,TRBV15,.,TRBJ1-5,TGTGCCACCAGCAGGATGGGAGCCGAGAGCAATCAGCCCCAGCATTTT,CATSRMGAESNQPQHF
.,TRBV30,TRBD1,TRBJ1-5,TGTGCCTGGGGGAATGACAGGGAGTATCAGCCCCAGCATTTT,CAWGNDREYQPQHF